This T cell receptor beta chain was recorded in a study of T cell responses to AZD1222 COVID-19 vaccine. Study outcomes and limitations: Mostly white British, mostly female donors; authors suggested clonal diversity may be underestimated.

CDR1 and CDR2 from the germline V gene are SGHRS and YFSETQ. The CDR3 length is 14 residues. The V gene end was trimmed by 4 bases and the J gene end by 8 bases; junction bases not matched to a gene: 6. Remarks on this clone: Its matching antigen is unknown.

Assay used: immunoSEQ multiplex PCR; TCRdb lists only in-frame clones, some missing. The profile shows 170,000 or so clones, 90% of them singletons. The sequence came from an adult in good health. The chain carries TRBV5-1 and TRBJ1-2; the match to TRBD1 covers 12 bases. The material sequenced was peripheral blood, taken on day 0 of AZD1222 vaccination. The CDR3 nucleotides are TGCGCCAGCAGCCCCGGGACAGGGGGCGAAGGCTACACCTTC. Residues: CASSPGTGGEGYTF.